The clone carrying this T cell receptor (beta chain) was picked up one time. Per the original data handling: Quantification of nucleated cells was approximated via reference gene primer amplification. The method was immunoSEQ multiplex PCR; TCRdb's version includes in-frame clones alone and lacks a portion of them. V and J calls and clone size are as listed in that table; D and trimming were resolved from the DNA. The sample has about 170,000 clones, around four fifths seen once. The CDR3 has 16 amino acids. V was trimmed by 4 bases and J by 1 base, leaving 19 bases between them. The germline V gene encodes CDR1 DFQATT and CDR2 SNEGSKA (reference sequence). The data originate from a study of blood T cell repertoires in COVID-19. The overall study: Spain, Italy and the United States supplied samples that represented acute and convalescent COVID-19. T cells, B-cell-depleted T cells, or PBMCs supplied cDNA or gDNA.

This sequence was found in a woman aged 70-85 years who had recovered from COVID-19. Sequencing was done on a sample of peripheral blood. The chain recombines TRBV20-1 with TRBJ2-5; maybe TRBD1 (6 bases). The DNA of the CDR3 is TGCAGTGCTATTGATTGGTGGGGGACAAGCCAAGAGACCCAGTACTTC. Protein: CSAIDWWGTSQETQYF.